The next 27 T cell receptor beta chains were all read from a single sample in a study of CD8 T cells in ankylosing spondylitis. MiXCR, applied by TCRdb to the 5' RACE reads, yields one record per CDR3 protein. Among approximately 220,000 distinct CDR3 sequences listed, around a quarter were seen once. Material: blood, either unsorted or a sorted T cell fraction (not recorded which). The receptors here all came from a male donor with ankylosing spondylitis or in good health (not recorded which).

This clonotype was seen at least ten times. This chain connects TRBV5-8 to TRBJ2-7; D might be TRBD1 (7 bases). The CDR3 consists of 17 residues. Trimming cost V 0 bases and J 3 bases, with 19 bases left between them. Germline V gene lookup returns CDR1 SGHTS and CDR2 YDEGEE. The CDR3 loop reads CASSLDQGGDSRYEQYF. DNA of the CDR3: TGTGCCAGCAGCTTGGATCAGGGGGGTGATTCTCGCTACGAGCAGTACTTC.

This clonotype came up a few times. The chain recombines TRBV12-3 or TRBV12-4 with TRBJ2-7; no clear D. This CDR3 spans 11 amino acids. Between the trimmed V and J ends, which lost 7 bases and 4 bases, there was a span of 8 bases. The CDR3 bases are TGTGCCAGCACCTGGGGTTACGAGCAGTACTTC. Protein sequence: CASTWGYEQYF.

This clonotype was seen many times. V gene TRBV5-1 combines with J gene TRBJ2-1; D is ambiguous. Trimming shortened V by 0 bases and J by 7 bases, and 8 bases separated the two germline ends. The CDR3 loop spans 13 amino acids. Per the germline V gene, CDR1 is SGHRS and CDR2 is YFSETQ. CDR3 DNA: TGCGCCAGCAGCTTGGATCCTACAAATGAGCAGTTCTTC. Translation: CASSLDPTNEQFF.

V gene TRBV6-5 combines with J gene TRBJ1-2; a weak D match, TRBD1 (5 bases). Germline-derived CDR1 and CDR2 are MNHEY and SVGAGI. Deletions cut 2 bases from V and 0 bases from J, with 13 bases between. The CDR3 totals 16 residues. For the CDR3, the DNA is TGTGCCAGCAGTTACCGAGGAACAGGAACTAACTATGGCTACACCTTC. Its translation is CASSYRGTGTNYGYTF.

The chain employs TRBV3-1 and TRBJ2-4; TRBD1 aligns across 9 bases. J gave up 7 bases and V 4 bases, and 8 bases lay outside the gene matches. The CDR3 is 15 residues long. Germline V gene sequence: CDR1 LGHDT, CDR2 YNNKEL (reference sequence). CDR3 coding DNA: TGTGCCAGCAGCCTTTTCCGGGACAGGGCGAACATTCAGTACTTC. This codes for CASSLFRDRANIQYF.

V and J are TRBV6-5 and TRBJ2-5, with D perhaps matching TRBD2 (7 bases). The V gene lost 0 bases and the J gene lost 4 bases, with 12 bases spanning the gap. The germline V gene encodes CDR1 MNHEY and CDR2 SVGAGI. This CDR3 is 15 amino acids long. CDR3 nucleotide sequence: TGTGCCAGCAGTTACTCGGGGGGGCGGTTAGAGACCCAGTACTTC. It is translated as CASSYSGGRLETQYF.

This sequence joins TRBV4-2 and TRBJ2-1; the D call may be TRBD1 or TRBD2 (6 bases each). Between the trimmed V and J ends, which lost 4 bases and 9 bases, there was a span of 19 bases. The CDR3 is made up of 15 amino acids. Germline values: CDR1 LGHNA, CDR2 YNFKEQ. The CDR3 loop reads CASSPGFGGTAEQFF. The CDR3 coding sequence is TGTGCCAGCAGCCCTGGGTTCGGGGGCACGGCTGAGCAGTTCTTC.

J is TRBJ1-4 and V is TRBV5-1, with unresolved D. The germline V gene encodes CDR1 SGHRS and CDR2 YFSETQ. V was pared by 6 bases and J by 8 bases, with 20 bases between. The CDR3 totals 15 residues. The CDR3 nucleotides are TGCGCCAGCACCCTTGGTATAGGACGGGAAGAAAAACTGTTTTTT. Protein product: CASTLGIGREEKLFF.

This clonotype was observed at least ten times. The chain recombines TRBV12-3 or TRBV12-4 with TRBJ2-3; 12 bases line up with TRBD1. The V and J ends lost 4 bases and 5 bases, in that order; junction bases with no gene match: 1. This CDR3 has 14 residues. The CDR3 loop is CASSWDRGQDTQYF. As DNA, the CDR3 is TGTGCCAGCAGTTGGGACAGGGGGCAAGATACGCAGTATTTT.

The CDR3 reads CASSQGGFSYEQYF. The CDR3 DNA is TGCGCCAGCAGCCAAGGCGGCTTCTCCTACGAGCAGTACTTC. J is TRBJ2-7 and V is TRBV4-3; D remains unclear. In germline, CDR1 is LGHNA, CDR2 YSLEER. V was shortened by 1 base and J by 0 bases, with 7 bases between the two germline ends. The CDR3 covers 14 residues.

For this clonotype: The germline gene is not matched at one end of the junction; a read error may be the cause. The V gene is TRBV12-3 or TRBV12-4, the J gene TRBJ2-3; a weak D match, TRBD2 (5 bases). The CDR3 spans 16 residues. The CDR3 DNA is TGTGCCACCAGTGACCCAAGGACTTCTAGCACAGATACGCAGTATTTT. Its protein is CATSDPRTSSTDTQYF.

This clonotype came up a few times. The chain is built from TRBV6-6 and TRBJ1-4, with D possibly being TRBD1 (6 bases). The CDR3 covers 13 residues. Germline CDR1 MNHNY, CDR2 SVGAGI (reference sequence). Trimming cost V 6 bases and J 5 bases, with 10 bases left between them. The CDR3 is CASRRGLNEKLFF. The CDR3 DNA is TGTGCCAGCAGGCGGGGGCTCAATGAAAAACTGTTTTTT.

This clonotype showed up just a few times. The chain combines TRBV7-6 with TRBJ2-5, with TRBD1 matching 12 bases. This CDR3 comprises 19 residues. V trimming: 0 bases; J trimming: 4 bases; junction bases outside the gene matches: 12. Germline V gene sequence: CDR1 SGHVS, CDR2 FNYEAQ. The CDR3 spells CASSLARRDRGLRRETQYF. In DNA, the CDR3 is TGTGCCAGCAGCTTAGCGAGAAGGGACAGGGGGCTGCGTAGAGAGACCCAGTACTTC.

This chain connects TRBV5-5 to TRBJ2-3; D is unclear. Between the trimmed V and J ends, which lost 1 base and 5 bases, there was a span of 8 bases. The CDR3 runs to 13 residues. In germline, CDR1 is SGHKS, CDR2 YYEKEE (reference sequence). The chain's CDR3 is CASSLHGLDTQYF. CDR3 nucleotide sequence: TGTGCCAGCAGCTTGCACGGTCTAGATACGCAGTATTTT.

The chain uses TRBV7-8 and TRBJ2-1; weak D call: TRBD2 (6 bases). Per the germline V gene, CDR1 is SGHVS and CDR2 is FQNEAQ. This CDR3 region has 15 residues. V lost 4 bases and J lost 4, with 14 bases in between. The CDR3 DNA is TGTGCCAGCAGCTGGGGTGGCGGGGAATACAATGAGCAGTTCTTC. Translated: CASSWGGGEYNEQFF.

This clonotype was seen at least ten times. This chain connects TRBV20-1 to TRBJ2-6; D is perhaps TRBD1 (6 bases). The germline V gene has CDR1 DFQATT and CDR2 SNEGSKA (reference sequence). V was trimmed by 5 bases and J by 0 bases, leaving 14 bases between them. The CDR3 spans 16 residues. The CDR3 here is CSAPSGQYSGANVLTF. CDR3 DNA: TGCAGTGCTCCCTCCGGACAGTACTCTGGGGCCAACGTCCTGACTTTC.

This chain links TRBV20-1 with TRBJ2-7, with 14 bases aligning to TRBD2. CDR1 is DFQATT and CDR2 is SNEGSKA in the germline V gene (reference sequence). The CDR3 consists of 15 residues. J lost 3 bases, V lost 2 bases, and 3 bases had no gene match. CDR3: CSARKGLAGVYEQYF. DNA of the CDR3: TGCAGTGCTAGAAAGGGACTAGCGGGAGTCTACGAGCAGTACTTC.

In this sample, this clonotype turned up many times. The CDR3 region is CASSSGRDEQYF. CDR3 nucleotide sequence: TGCGCCAGCAGCAGCGGACGGGACGAGCAGTACTTC. V gene TRBV5-1 combines with J gene TRBJ2-7; possible D gene TRBD2, 5 bases. The germline gives CDR1 SGHRS, CDR2 YFSETQ. The CDR3 extends over 12 amino acids. Trimming pared 4 bases from V and 5 bases from J, leaving 10 bases between.

The chain recombines TRBV20-1 with TRBJ2-1; D perhaps matches TRBD2 (6 bases). Trimming left V 3 bases short and J 8 bases short, with 23 bases between. This CDR3 comprises 16 residues. CDR1 is DFQATT, CDR2 SNEGSKA, per germline (reference sequence). The CDR3 is CSASQGGTPKVDEQFF. CDR3 sequence (DNA): TGCAGTGCTAGCCAAGGAGGGACCCCCAAGGTTGATGAGCAGTTCTTC.

In its sample, this clonotype was seen a few times. V is TRBV20-1 and J is TRBJ2-5; tentatively, D is TRBD2 (5 bases). Germline V gene lookup returns CDR1 DFQATT and CDR2 SNEGSKA (reference sequence). The CDR3 extends over 14 amino acids. V lost 0 bases to trimming and J lost 1 base, with 9 bases between them. The CDR3 DNA reads as TGCAGTGCTAGAGATCGAGGGTTCCAAGAGACCCAGTACTTC. It yields the protein CSARDRGFQETQYF.

The chain couples TRBV20-1 to TRBJ2-7, with 8 bases lining up with TRBD1. This CDR3 spans 14 amino acids. V lost 0 bases and J lost 1; bases outside the gene matches: 2. Germline-derived CDR1 and CDR2 are DFQATT and SNEGSKA (reference sequence). For the CDR3, the DNA is TGCAGTGCTAGAGAACAGGGGGTATCCTACGAGCAGTACTTC. Protein sequence: CSAREQGVSYEQYF.

The V gene is TRBV20-1, the J gene TRBJ1-6, with D possibly being TRBD1 (5 bases). The CDR3 covers 12 residues. Looked up from germline, CDR1 is DFQATT and CDR2 is SNEGSKA (reference sequence). The V end lost 4 bases, the J end lost 10 bases, and 11 bases lay between the germline ends. The CDR3 DNA sequence: TGCAGTGCTAAGGGGATGGGGTCACCCCTCCACTTT. Protein: CSAKGMGSPLHF.

This clonotype has only a few counts. CDR3 sequence: CSASTSGNYNEQFF. DNA of the CDR3: TGCAGTGCTAGTACTAGCGGGAACTACAATGAGCAGTTCTTC. The chain uses TRBV20-1 and TRBJ2-1, with 10 bases matching TRBD2. V shed 3 bases and J 3 bases; nucleotides not matched to a gene: 2. The germline V gene has CDR1 DFQATT and CDR2 SNEGSKA (reference sequence). There are 14 residues in the CDR3.

This clonotype was counted at least ten times. CDR3 protein: CASSQGANVLTF. As DNA, the CDR3 is TGTGCCAGCAGCCAAGGGGCCAACGTCCTGACTTTC. The gene calls are TRBV7-3 and TRBJ2-6; D ambiguous. V dropped 5 bases and J dropped 4 bases, with 3 bases sitting between them. This CDR3 comprises 12 residues. Germline V gives CDR1 SGHTA, CDR2 FQGTGA.

Ten or more counts support this clonotype. This chain links TRBV20-1 with TRBJ2-7; D may be TRBD1 or TRBD2 (5 bases each). V lost 1 base to trimming and J lost 0 bases, with 13 bases between them. Per germline, CDR1 DFQATT and CDR2 SNEGSKA (reference sequence). There are 15 residues in the CDR3. This chain's CDR3 is CSARVEGKGSYEQYF. As DNA, the CDR3 is TGCAGTGCTAGAGTTGAGGGGAAGGGCTCCTACGAGCAGTACTTC.

This clonotype appeared many times. The chain recombines TRBV20-1 with TRBJ2-3; TRBD2 matches at 9 bases. Germline CDR1 DFQATT, CDR2 SNEGSKA (reference sequence). J lost 4 bases, V lost 6 bases, and 14 bases had no gene match. CDR3 length: 16 residues. The CDR3 protein is CSACMLAGVRADTQYF. The CDR3 DNA reads TGCAGTGCCTGCATGTTAGCGGGAGTTAGGGCAGATACGCAGTATTTT.

This clonotype showed up many times. One end of the junction fails to match germline, which may point to a read error. The rearrangement links TRBV15 to TRBJ2-7, with D possibly matching TRBD1 (6 bases). The V gene's germline CDR1 is LNHNV and CDR2 YYDKDF (reference sequence). The CDR3 loop spans 12 amino acids. CDR3 nucleotide sequence: TGTGCCACCAGCAGAGATCACACAGGGTGCCTTTTC. Translated: CATSRDHTGCLF.